Here is one TCR beta chain with its context. This clonotype was recorded a few times. Its antigen is still unknown. One base away there is no much larger clone; base qualities are not given. TCRdb names Illumina NovaSeq 6000 as the instrument used. Synthesis of TCR cDNA relied on 5'RACE template switching, a step that introduced a universal primer site along with unique molecular identifiers. Priming of cDNA synthesis was performed from both the TCR alpha and TCR beta constant segments. Libraries were amplified in two PCR steps, with sample barcodes and sequencing adapters added in the second step. Sequencing of libraries was done on Illumina HiSeq 2500 (2x100 bp) or NovaSeq (2x150 bp). Per the source publication's procedure: Reads were demultiplexed and collapsed into UMI consensus sequences with MIGEC, and V(D)J alignment was performed with MiXCR. Vaccine-responding clonotypes were identified with edgeR using replicate PBMC samples, with FDR below 0.01 and a log2 fold change above 5 up to day 15 being required. CD4 or CD8 identity was assigned to each bulk clonotype according to whether the clonotype was present at higher abundance in the sequenced CD4 repertoire or the sequenced CD8 repertoire. TCRdb passed the public sequencing reads through fastp at Q25 and MiXCR, retaining productive beta sequences. All rows with the same CDR3 protein become a single entry with the most common DNA and genes. TCRdb, not the original authors, processed these V and J calls. The sample has hundreds of thousands of distinct CDR3 sequences on record, 3.6% of them singletons. The ten most abundant clones make up 23% of the sample.

The data originate from a study of T cells after yellow fever vaccination (dated by TCRdb to about 2019). Describing the broader study: Libraries from fractions with low cell numbers were prepared with the SMART-Seq v4 Ultra Low Input RNA kit. To follow T-cell clones before and after both primary and booster YFV17D yellow fever vaccination, bulk TCR alpha and beta repertoires underwent longitudinal sequencing. Two healthy male donors, one aged 18 to 30 and one aged 30 to 40 years, made up the cohort. Blood was collected at multiple timepoints before and after primary and secondary immunization, and bulk PBMC replicates and cell subsets were isolated. Study-level results and caveats: Because abundant contaminating clonotypes from the bulk population could be contained in FACS-sorted repertoires, computational filtering was required. The study included only a couple of donors, which limits how far the findings can be generalized. Compared with the primary T-cell response, the secondary T-cell response was faster but weaker, reaching its peak on day 5 rather than on day 15. Most clones expanded after primary vaccination (96% of CD4 and roughly 91% of CD8) were re-detected after the booster, suggesting that broad memory maintenance occurred. A small fraction of clonotypes appeared in both the CD4 and CD8 compartments, likely as a result of convergent recombination.

Trimmed from V: 3 bases; trimmed from J: 3 bases; junction bases lacking a gene match: 5. There are 16 amino acids in the CDR3, from cysteine to phenylalanine inclusive. Just CDR3 DNA is preserved here, 48 bases in frame from base 1. Reading the label with the study, this specimen's treatment or condition is: live attenuated yellow fever vaccine strain. At every blood-draw timepoint, two biological replicates of bulk PBMCs were collected. A standard Ficoll-Paque protocol was used to isolate PBMCs from peripheral blood. TriZol was used to extract RNA from bulk PBMCs, from CD4 and CD8 fractions, and from dextramer-positive and dextramer-negative fractions.

The input for sequencing was PBMCs, taken on the day of the yellow fever booster vaccination. This TCR was recovered from a man aged 18 to 30 who received the YFV17D yellow fever vaccine. The chain is assembled from TRBV12-3 or TRBV12-4 and TRBJ2-1; the junction holds 10 bases that match TRBD2. The CDR3 reads CASSFLAGVLYNEQFF. The DNA sequence is as follows: TGTGCCAGCAGTTTCCTAGCGGGGGTCCTCTACAATGAGCAGTTCTTC.